This TCR beta chain derives from a study of T-cell reconstitution after alpha-beta-depleted transplantation in children. At least ten counts were recorded for this clonotype. Unique molecular identifiers were used to barcode this TCRbeta library. TCRdb called the PCR reads again in MiXCR, with one record for every CDR3 protein. Of hundreds of thousands of distinct CDR3 sequences listed, roughly 10% are singletons. The CDR3 contains 15 residues. Between the trimmed V and J ends, which lost 2 bases and 5 bases, there was a span of 15 bases. Germline CDR1 reads SGDLS; CDR2 reads YYNGEE. The clonotype originates from a human donor who donated a stem cell graft to a child with acute lymphoblastic leukemia. The source was PBMCs from the stem cell graft donor, collected from the stem cell graft. The gene calls are TRBV9 and TRBJ2-3; possibly TRBD2 for D (7 bases). CDR3 coding DNA: TGTGCCAGCAGCGTTTCGGGGGGCCACGGAGATACGCAGTATTTT. This sequence encodes CASSVSGGHGDTQYF.